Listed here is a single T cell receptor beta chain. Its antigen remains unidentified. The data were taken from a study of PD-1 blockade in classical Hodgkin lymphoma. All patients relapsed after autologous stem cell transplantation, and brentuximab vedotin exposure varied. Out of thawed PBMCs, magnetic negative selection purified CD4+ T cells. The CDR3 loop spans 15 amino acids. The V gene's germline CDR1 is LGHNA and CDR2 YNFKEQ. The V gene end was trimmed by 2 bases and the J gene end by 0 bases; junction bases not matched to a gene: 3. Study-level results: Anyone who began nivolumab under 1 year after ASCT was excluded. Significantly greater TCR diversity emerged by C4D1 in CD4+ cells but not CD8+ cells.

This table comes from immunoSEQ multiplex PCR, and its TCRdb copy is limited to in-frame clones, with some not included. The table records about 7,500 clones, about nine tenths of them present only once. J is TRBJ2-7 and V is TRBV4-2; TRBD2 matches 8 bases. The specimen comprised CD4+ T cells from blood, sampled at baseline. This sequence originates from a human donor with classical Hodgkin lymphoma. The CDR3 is CASSQLGTSSYEQYF. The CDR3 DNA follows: TGTGCCAGCAGCCAACTCGGGACTAGCTCCTACGAGCAGTACTTC.